Following are 26 T cell receptor beta chains from one sample sequenced in a study of blood T cell repertoires in COVID-19. Sequencing used immunoSEQ multiplex PCR; TCRdb keeps in-frame clones, though not all of them. The sample contains under 200,000 clones, over 70% of which appear only once. Specimen: PBMCs or T cells enriched from blood (not recorded which). The receptors come from a middle-aged woman with acute COVID-19.

The chain couples TRBV28 to TRBJ1-3, with D perhaps TRBD1 (5 bases). Trimming took off 7 bases at V and 0 bases at J, with 22 bases between the two ends. Germline V lookup: CDR1 MDHEN, CDR2 SYDVKM. This CDR3 is 18 amino acids long. CDR3 sequence (DNA): TGTGCCAGCACCGGCCCCAATAACGGTGGACACTCTGGAAACACCATATATTTT. Amino acids: CASTGPNNGGHSGNTIYF.

The chain recombines TRBV9 with TRBJ2-3; 7 positions agree with TRBD2. With 6 bases clipped from V and 2 bases from J, the junction kept 12 bases outside the gene matches. The CDR3 is 16 residues long. CDR1 and CDR2 from the germline V gene are SGDLS and YYNGEE. The CDR3 loop reads CASTLRGGSPTDTQYF. The CDR3 nucleotides read TGTGCCAGCACCCTCCGGGGCGGGAGCCCCACAGATACGCAGTATTTT.

This chain connects TRBV30 to TRBJ2-7, with 7 positions matching TRBD1. There are 13 residues in the CDR3. Germline V gene data show CDR1 as GTSNPN and CDR2 as SVGIG (reference sequence). V lost 7 bases and J lost 4; bases outside the gene matches: 10. The CDR3 nucleotides are TGTGCCTTCGAAACCGGGACAGCGTACGAGCAGTACGTC. This translates into CAFETGTAYEQYV.

J is TRBJ2-3 and V is TRBV4-2; TRBD2 aligns across 11 bases. Losses at the gene ends were 4 bases for V and 4 bases for J; bases not matched to a gene: 10. The CDR3 is 17 residues long. Germline lookup yields CDR1 LGHNA and CDR2 YNFKEQ. The chain's CDR3 is CASSPSPSGRRADTQYF. The CDR3 DNA follows: TGTGCCAGCAGCCCATCTCCTAGCGGGAGGCGGGCAGATACGCAGTATTTT.

V gene TRBV18 combines with J gene TRBJ1-1, with 8 bases matching TRBD1. The CDR3 spans 16 residues. J gave up 4 bases and V 5 bases, and 12 bases lay outside the gene matches. CDR1 is KGHSH, CDR2 LQKENI, per germline. CDR3 DNA: TGTGCCAGCTCAGTTAACTCAGGGGGCGTAGGCACTGAAGCTTTCTTT. Encoded protein: CASSVNSGGVGTEAFF.

The rearrangement links TRBV6-5 to TRBJ1-2; the match to TRBD1 covers 7 bases. CDR1 is MNHEY and CDR2 is SVGAGI in the germline V gene. Unmatched junction bases numbered 5, after V lost 6 bases and J lost 7 bases. This CDR3 comprises 12 residues. The CDR3: CASSTQGFGYTF. CDR3 coding DNA: TGTGCCAGCAGCACACAGGGGTTTGGCTACACCTTC.

A single count supports this clone. The chain couples TRBV28 to TRBJ1-1; TRBD1 aligns across 9 bases. The CDR3 is 17 residues long. Per germline, CDR1 MDHEN and CDR2 SYDVKM. The ends lost 2 bases at V and 0 bases at J; junction bases unmatched: 7. The CDR3 spells CASSLHGQGNLNTEAFF. The CDR3, as DNA: TGTGCCAGCAGTTTACATGGACAGGGGAATTTGAACACTGAAGCTTTCTTT.

The gene calls are TRBV9 and TRBJ2-3; D may be TRBD1 (5 bases). The CDR3 totals 15 residues. Germline CDR1 and CDR2: SGDLS and YYNGEE. Trimming shortened V by 0 bases and J by 2 bases, and 10 bases separated the two germline ends. In DNA form, the CDR3 reads TGTGCCAGCAGCGTAGAAGGACAACCCACAGATACGCAGTATTTT. Translating gives CASSVEGQPTDTQYF.

The chain links TRBV11-3 to TRBJ2-2, with D possibly TRBD2 on 6 matching bases. This CDR3 spans 15 amino acids. Germline V gives CDR1 SGHNT, CDR2 YENEEA. The V end lost 3 bases, the J end lost 5 bases, and 13 bases lay between the germline ends. The DNA for the CDR3 is TGTGCCAGCAGCTTGGAGGGAGTGAGGACCGGGGAGCTGTTTTTT. It yields the protein CASSLEGVRTGELFF.

The gene calls are TRBV10-3 and TRBJ2-6; 9 bases match TRBD1. From germline, CDR1 is ENHRY and CDR2 SYGVKD. V gave up 3 bases and J gave up 4 bases; unmatched junction bases: 10. The CDR3 loop spans 18 amino acids. CDR3 DNA: TGTGCCATCAGTGACCCTGGGACAGGGACGGGAGGGGCCAACGTCCTGACTTTC. Encoded protein: CAISDPGTGTGGANVLTF.

The chain combines TRBV7-9 with TRBJ1-2; D is possibly TRBD1 (6 bases). Trimming left V 3 bases short and J 4 bases short, with 12 bases between. The CDR3 runs 14 residues. The germline CDR1 and CDR2 sequences are SEHNR and FQNEAQ (reference sequence). Here the CDR3 reads CASSLGALGYGYTF. The CDR3 coding sequence is TGTGCCAGCAGCTTGGGGGCGCTGGGCTATGGCTACACCTTC.

V and J are TRBV15 and TRBJ1-1; D gene uncertain. The germline V gene encodes CDR1 LNHNV and CDR2 YYDKDF (reference sequence). V was shortened by 3 bases and J by 0 bases, with 8 bases between the two germline ends. The CDR3 runs to 14 residues. CDR3 loop: CATSSAVLNTEAFF. The CDR3 DNA reads TGTGCCACCAGCAGTGCAGTCTTGAACACTGAAGCTTTCTTT.

The genes are TRBV27 and TRBJ2-2; tentative D call: TRBD2 (6 bases). From germline, CDR1 is MNHEY and CDR2 SMNVEV (reference sequence). V lost 6 bases and J lost 1, with 9 bases in between. The CDR3 runs to 14 residues. The chain's CDR3 is CASSGSQNTGELFF. CDR3 sequence (DNA): TGTGCCAGCAGCGGGAGTCAGAACACCGGGGAGCTGTTTTTT.

The chain couples TRBV2 to TRBJ2-3, with 11 bases lining up with TRBD2. CDR1 is SNHLY, CDR2 FYNNEI, per germline. The CDR3 length is 16 residues. J was trimmed by 2 bases and V by 5 bases; bases with no gene match: 6. The CDR3 protein is CASSNRLAGHTDTQYF. The CDR3 region has the DNA TGTGCCAGCAGTAATAGACTAGCGGGGCACACAGATACGCAGTATTTT.

This clone appeared a few times. The gene calls are TRBV27 and TRBJ1-6; D may be TRBD1 (5 bases). The CDR3 contains 16 residues. V lost 0 bases to trimming and J lost 9 bases, with 15 bases between them. Germline assignment: CDR1 MNHEY and CDR2 SMNVEV (reference sequence). CDR3 sequence (DNA): TGTGCCAGCAGTTTATCAGGACAATGGCAAGGTTCACCCCTCCACTTT. Translation gives CASSLSGQWQGSPLHF.

V gene TRBV10-3 combines with J gene TRBJ1-1; D uncertain. The V end lost 4 bases, the J end lost 0 bases, and 9 bases lay between the germline ends. The germline V gene has CDR1 ENHRY and CDR2 SYGVKD. CDR3 length equals 14 residues. CDR3 amino acids: CAISVLEMNTEAFF. CDR3 coding DNA: TGTGCCATCAGTGTTCTAGAGATGAACACTGAAGCTTTCTTT.

The chain recombines TRBV20-1 with TRBJ2-1; a possible D gene is TRBD2 (5 bases). V was trimmed by 4 bases and J by 9 bases, leaving 10 bases between them. This CDR3 is built from 11 residues. CDR1 is DFQATT, CDR2 SNEGSKA, per germline (reference sequence). The CDR3 protein is CSANRDGEQFF. The CDR3 DNA follows: TGCAGTGCTAATCGGGATGGTGAGCAGTTCTTC.

This chain links TRBV6-5 with TRBJ2-1, with D tentatively TRBD1 (6 bases). Trimming took 3 bases from V and 4 from J, leaving 10 bases between them. From germline, CDR1 is MNHEY and CDR2 SVGAGI. The CDR3 has 14 amino acids. Here the CDR3 reads CASSYWQGYNEQFF. CDR3 nucleotide sequence: TGTGCCAGCAGTTATTGGCAGGGGTACAATGAGCAGTTCTTC.

In its sample, this clone was seen a few times. The chain recombines TRBV25-1 with TRBJ2-3; 8 positions agree with TRBD2. V dropped 7 bases and J dropped 2; count of bases not matched to a gene: 11. Germline V gene lookup returns CDR1 MGHDK and CDR2 SYGVNS. There are 16 residues in the CDR3. CDR3 region: CASTPTSGRLTDTQYF. The CDR3 bases are TGTGCCAGCACCCCAACTAGCGGCAGACTCACAGATACGCAGTATTTT.

V and J are TRBV9 and TRBJ2-1, with 10 nucleotides matching TRBD2. V was pared by 3 bases and J by 6 bases, with 9 bases of the junction left unmatched. The germline gives CDR1 SGDLS, CDR2 YYNGEE. This CDR3 contains 16 residues. CDR3 protein: CASSAGSGRAFNEQFF. CDR3 DNA sequence: TGTGCCAGCAGCGCAGGGAGCGGGAGGGCCTTCAATGAGCAGTTCTTC.

The genes are TRBV7-9 and TRBJ2-1, with 9 bases that match TRBD1. Germline CDR1 reads SEHNR; CDR2 reads FQNEAQ (reference sequence). The V gene end was trimmed by 5 bases and the J gene end by 6 bases; junction bases not matched to a gene: 5. This CDR3 is 14 amino acids long. Written as DNA, the CDR3 is TGTGCCAGCAGCCCGGACAGGGGCTTCAATGAGCAGTTCTTC. Translating gives CASSPDRGFNEQFF.

This clone has a single count. The V gene is TRBV27, the J gene TRBJ1-1; 9 bases match TRBD1. The V gene's germline CDR1 is MNHEY and CDR2 SMNVEV (reference sequence). V lost 8 bases and J lost 1; bases outside the gene matches: 5. The CDR3 has 14 residues. CDR3 bases: TGTGCCAGCGGTACAGGGGGCGGGAACACTGAAGCTTTCTTT. This encodes CASGTGGGNTEAFF.

J is TRBJ1-4 and V is TRBV7-6; 7 nucleotides agree with TRBD1. From germline, CDR1 is SGHVS and CDR2 FNYEAQ. The CDR3 has 15 amino acids. J lost 2 bases, V lost 5 bases, and 5 bases had no gene match. As DNA, the CDR3 is TGTGCCAGCAGCCGACGACAGGGCACTAATGAAAAACTGTTTTTT. Translated, it gives CASSRRQGTNEKLFF.

The chain joins TRBV5-6 to TRBJ2-3; 8 bases line up with TRBD1. This CDR3 contains 17 residues. After removal of 3 bases from V and 3 bases from J, the junction contained 12 bases not matched to a gene. Looked up from germline, CDR1 is SGHDT and CDR2 is YYEEEE. The CDR3 DNA reads TGTGCCAGCAGCTACCCGGACAGGGCGGTTTTTACAGATACGCAGTATTTT. It is translated as CASSYPDRAVFTDTQYF. Using reference TRBV5-6 and TRBJ2-3 for the parts outside the CDR3, the full variable domain is DAGVTQSPTHLIKTRGQQVTLRCSPKSGHDTVSWYQQALGQGPQFIFQYYEEEERQRGNFPDRFSGHQFPNYSSELNVNALLLGDSALYLCASSYPDRAVFTDTQYFGPGTRLTVL.

This clone was observed a handful of times. The rearrangement uses TRBV3-1 (or the pseudogene TRBV3-2) and TRBJ2-1; 12 nucleotides align to TRBD2. V shed 4 bases and J 6 bases; nucleotides not matched to a gene: 4. This CDR3 spans 15 amino acids. The germline V gene encodes CDR1 LGHDT and CDR2 YNNKEL (reference sequence). In DNA form, the CDR3 reads TGTGCCAGCAGCCGGGGACTAGCGGGCTTCAATGAGCAGTTCTTC. Encoded protein: CASSRGLAGFNEQFF.

The rearrangement joins TRBV4-1 to TRBJ1-6, with D possibly matching TRBD1 (6 bases). Trimming removed 1 base at V and 8 bases at J, with 15 bases between. Germline assignment: CDR1 MGHRA and CDR2 YSYEKL. The CDR3 is 16 residues long. The CDR3 DNA follows: TGCGCCAGCAGCCAAGTGGCAGGGGTCCAGGATTCACCCCTCCACTTT. Translated: CASSQVAGVQDSPLHF.